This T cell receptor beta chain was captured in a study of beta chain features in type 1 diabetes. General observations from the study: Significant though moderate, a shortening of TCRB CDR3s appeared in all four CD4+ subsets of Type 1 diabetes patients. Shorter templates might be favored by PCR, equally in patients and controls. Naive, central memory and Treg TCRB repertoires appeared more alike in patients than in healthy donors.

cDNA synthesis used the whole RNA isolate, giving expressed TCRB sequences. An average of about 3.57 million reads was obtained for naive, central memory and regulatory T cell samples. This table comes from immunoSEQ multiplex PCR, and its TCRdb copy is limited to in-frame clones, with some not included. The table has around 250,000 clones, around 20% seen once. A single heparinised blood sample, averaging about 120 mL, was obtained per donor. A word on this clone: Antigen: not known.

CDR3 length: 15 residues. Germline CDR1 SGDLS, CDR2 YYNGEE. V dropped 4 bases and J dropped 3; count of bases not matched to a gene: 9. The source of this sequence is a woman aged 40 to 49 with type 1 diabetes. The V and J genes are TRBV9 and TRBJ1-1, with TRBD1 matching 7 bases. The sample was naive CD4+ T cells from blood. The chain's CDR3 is CASSPGDRGDTEAFF. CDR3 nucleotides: TGTGCCAGCAGCCCTGGGGACAGAGGGGACACTGAAGCTTTCTTT.